The entry below describes one TCR beta chain. This sample was taken from a study of glioma-infiltrating T cells after dendritic cell vaccination. Using immunoSEQ multiplex PCR, the repertoire was profiled, and TCRdb retains in-frame clones only, with some absent. This table holds roughly 83,000 clones, 85% to 90% found once. The source was blood, collected before dendritic cell vaccination. The source is a human donor with glioblastoma.

The CDR3 spells CASSVELAVYNEQFF. The CDR3, as DNA: TGTGCCAGCAGCGTAGAACTAGCGGTCTACAATGAGCAGTTCTTC. The rearrangement joins TRBV9 to TRBJ2-1; 8 bases align to TRBD2. Germline CDR1 is SGDLS and CDR2 is YYNGEE. The CDR3 spans 15 residues. The ends lost 0 bases at V and 3 bases at J; junction bases unmatched: 2.